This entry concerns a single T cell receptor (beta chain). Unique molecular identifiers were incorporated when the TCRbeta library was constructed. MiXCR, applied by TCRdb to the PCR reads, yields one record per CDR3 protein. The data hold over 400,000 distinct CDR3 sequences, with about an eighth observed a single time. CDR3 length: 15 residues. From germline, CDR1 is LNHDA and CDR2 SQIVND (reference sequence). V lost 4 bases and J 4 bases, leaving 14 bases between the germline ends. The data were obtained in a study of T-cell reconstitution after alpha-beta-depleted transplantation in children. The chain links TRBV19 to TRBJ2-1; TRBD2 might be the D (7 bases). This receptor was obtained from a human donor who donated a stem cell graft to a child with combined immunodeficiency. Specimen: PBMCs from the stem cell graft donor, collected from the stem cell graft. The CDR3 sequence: CASSKGGSGYNEQFF. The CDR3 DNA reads TGTGCCAGTAGTAAGGGGGGGAGCGGGTACAATGAGCAGTTCTTC.